This T cell receptor beta chain was recorded in a study of blood T cell repertoires in COVID-19. Study-wide background: Sites in the United States, Italy and Spain provided acute and convalescent COVID-19 samples.

CDR3 length: 14 amino acids. V lost 4 bases, J lost 8 bases, and 7 bases stayed unmatched. The germline V gene encodes CDR1 SGHRS and CDR2 YFSETQ. As originally analysed: For nucleated cells, counts were estimated from reference gene primer amplification. Using immunoSEQ multiplex PCR, the repertoire was profiled, and TCRdb retains in-frame clones only, with some absent. V and J calls plus clone size are reproduced from that table; the DNA served to infer D and trimming. The profile shows 140,000 to 150,000 clones, approximately 85% of them singletons. The sequenced material came from peripheral blood. The clonotype was recovered from a woman aged 55-75 years with COVID-19, enrolled during active disease. The J gene is TRBJ1-4, the V gene TRBV5-1, with 8 bases identical to TRBD1. The CDR3 region has the DNA TGCGCCAGCAGCCTGGGACAGGACGCGGAAAAACTGTTTTTT. Translation gives CASSLGQDAEKLFF.